The sequence of this TCR beta chain was determined in a study of blood T cell repertoires in COVID-19. Overall study: COVID-19 samples, acute and convalescent, were from the United States, Italy and Spain. Nucleic acid was either cDNA or gDNA, and it came from T cells, B-cell-depleted T cells, or PBMCs.

In the source study's methods: Estimated nucleated cell counts came from reference gene primer amplification. Assay: immunoSEQ multiplex PCR; the TCRdb copy retains only in-frame clones and omits some. V and J calls and clone size are as listed in that table; D and trimming were resolved from the DNA. The table records 37,000 or so clones, about nine tenths of them present only once. This clonotype was obtained from a human donor in a cohort sampled during active COVID-19. The specimen was peripheral blood.

The CDR3 region is CASSPRTPVFSYEQYF. The DNA for the CDR3 is TGTGCCAGCAGCCCCCGGACACCAGTATTTTCCTACGAGCAGTACTTC. This chain connects TRBV7-2 to TRBJ2-7; D is possibly TRBD1 (5 bases). V was shortened by 5 bases and J by 1 base, with 18 bases between the two germline ends. The CDR3 totals 16 residues. From germline, CDR1 is SGHTA and CDR2 FQGNSA. Using reference TRBV7-2 and TRBJ2-7 for the parts outside the CDR3, the full variable domain is GAGVSQSPSNKVTEKGKDVELRCDPISGHTALYWYRQSLGQGLEFLIYFQGNSAPDKSGLPSDRFSAERTGGSVSTLTIQRTQQEDSAVYLCASSPRTPVFSYEQYFGPGTRLTVT.